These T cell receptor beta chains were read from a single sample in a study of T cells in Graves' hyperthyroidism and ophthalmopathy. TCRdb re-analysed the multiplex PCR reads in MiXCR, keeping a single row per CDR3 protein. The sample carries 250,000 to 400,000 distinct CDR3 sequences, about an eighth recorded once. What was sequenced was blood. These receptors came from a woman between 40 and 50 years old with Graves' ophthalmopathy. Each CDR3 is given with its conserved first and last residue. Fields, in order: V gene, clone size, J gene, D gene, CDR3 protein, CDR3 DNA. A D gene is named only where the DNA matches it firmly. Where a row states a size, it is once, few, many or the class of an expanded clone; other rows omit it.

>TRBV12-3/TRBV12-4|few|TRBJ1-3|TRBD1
CASSPRTGALNTIYF
TGTGCCAGCAGTCCTCGGACAGGGGCCCTAAACACCATATATTTT
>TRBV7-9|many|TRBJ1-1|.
CASSLDENTEAFF
TGTGCCAGCAGCTTAGATGAGAACACTGAAGCTTTCTTT
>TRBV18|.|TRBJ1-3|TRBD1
CASSPPDRGNTIYF
TGTGCCAGCTCCCCGCCGGACAGGGGGAACACCATATATTTT
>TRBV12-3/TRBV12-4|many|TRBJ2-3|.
CASSFVSAASTQYF
TGTGCCAGCAGTTTTGTTAGCGCTGCCTCGACGCAGTATTTT
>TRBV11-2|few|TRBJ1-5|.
CASSLVPGFSNQPQHF
TGTGCCAGCAGCTTAGTTCCAGGGTTTAGCAATCAGCCCCAGCATTTT
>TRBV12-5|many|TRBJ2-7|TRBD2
CASGRQGTSGGTSSYEQYF
TGTGCTAGTGGCCGACAGGGGACTAGCGGGGGGACGAGCTCCTACGAGCAGTACTTC
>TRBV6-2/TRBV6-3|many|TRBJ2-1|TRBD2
CASHRLAGGPGEQFF
TGTGCCAGCCATAGACTAGCGGGAGGGCCGGGTGAGCAGTTCTTC
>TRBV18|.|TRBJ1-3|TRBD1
CASSPIQGDSGNTIYF
TGTGCCAGCTCACCGATACAGGGGGACTCTGGAAACACCATATATTTT
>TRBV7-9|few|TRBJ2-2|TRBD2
CASRPAGGPSGELFF
TGTGCCAGCAGACCAGCGGGGGGGCCCAGCGGGGAGCTGTTTTTT
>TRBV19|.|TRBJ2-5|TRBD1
CASSIGHDRAQQETQYF
TGTGCCAGTAGTATAGGACATGACAGGGCCCAGCAAGAGACCCAGTACTTC
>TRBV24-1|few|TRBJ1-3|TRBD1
CATSESDRGGGNTIYF
TGTGCCACCAGTGAATCTGACAGGGGAGGAGGAAACACCATATATTTT
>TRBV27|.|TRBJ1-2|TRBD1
CASSQGQGALGGYTF
TGTGCCAGCAGTCAAGGACAGGGGGCTCTAGGTGGCTACACCTTC
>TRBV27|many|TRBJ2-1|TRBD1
CASNLGTDDINEQFF
TGTGCCAGCAATCTAGGGACAGACGATATCAATGAGCAGTTCTTC
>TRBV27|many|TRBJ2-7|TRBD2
CASRGTSGVYEQYF
TGTGCCAGCAGGGGGACTAGCGGGGTCTACGAGCAGTACTTC
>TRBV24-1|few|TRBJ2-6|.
CATSDPNEGTGANVLTF
TGTGCCACCAGTGATCCTAATGAGGGTACCGGGGCCAACGTCCTGACTTTC
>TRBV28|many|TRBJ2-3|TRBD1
CASSSTGDLGTDTQYF
TGTGCCAGCAGTAGTACAGGGGATTTAGGCACAGATACGCAGTATTTT
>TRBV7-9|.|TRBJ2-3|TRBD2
CASSVAGEPTDTQYF
TGTGCCAGCAGCGTTGCGGGGGAACCCACAGATACGCAGTATTTT
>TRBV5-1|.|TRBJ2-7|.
CASSLVGASYEQYF
TGCGCCAGCAGCTTGGTGGGGGCATCCTACGAGCAGTACTTC
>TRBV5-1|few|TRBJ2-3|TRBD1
CASSLKGAGTDTQYF
TGCGCCAGCAGCTTGAAGGGGGCAGGGACAGATACGCAGTATTTT
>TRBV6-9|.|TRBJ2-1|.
CASSYSKGAVGGSSYNEQFF
TGTGCCAGCAGTTACTCGAAGGGGGCGGTCGGGGGGAGCTCCTACAATGAGCAGTTCTTC